The 25 T cell receptor beta chains listed next were all sequenced from one sample in a study of healthy donors' naive CD4 and CD8 T cells (dated by TCRdb to the mid-2010s). TCRdb shows the sequencer as 454 GS FLX Titanium. TCR libraries were built from about 0.45 ug of total RNA with a previously published linear amplification protocol. TCRdb handled the public reads itself, with Q25 trimming in fastp and clone calling in MiXCR, and kept productive beta chains. Rows are combined by CDR3 protein, so each entry shows the most common genes and DNA. This sample holds around 180,000 distinct CDR3 sequences; about 70% were observed only once. The ten largest clonotypes hold 2% to 2.5% of the sample. The sample was naive CD4+ and CD8+ T cells sorted from blood, pooled from several donors. This sample's cell subset or site label indicates: FACS-sorted naive CD4+ (CD45RO-CD45RA+) and naive CD8+ (CD45RA+CD27bright) T cells. These receptors all stem from a pool of human donors in good health; the sample pools cells from several healthy donors.

This clonotype was picked up a small number of times. The CDR3 loop reads CAWSPQETQYF. DNA of the CDR3: TGTGCCTGGAGCCCTCAAGAGACCCAGTACTTC. The rearrangement uses TRBV30 and TRBJ2-5; no clear D gene. Germline CDR1 is GTSNPN and CDR2 is SVGIG (reference sequence). Trimming took off 3 bases at V and 2 bases at J, with 4 bases between the two ends. The CDR3 is made up of 11 amino acids.

The chain is built from TRBV5-5 and TRBJ1-2; D call uncertain. V lost 4 bases to trimming and J lost 0 bases, with 19 bases between them. CDR3 length equals 17 residues. Germline CDR1 reads SGHKS; CDR2 reads YYEKEE (reference sequence). The CDR3 sequence: CASSHLPDGLANYGYTF. DNA of the CDR3: TGTGCCAGCAGCCACCTCCCAGACGGGCTAGCTAACTATGGCTACACCTTC.

CDR3 sequence: CASSIMGNEQFF. The CDR3 coding sequence is TGTGCCAGTAGTATTATGGGGAATGAGCAGTTCTTC. The J gene is TRBJ2-1, the V gene TRBV19, with D unresolved. The CDR3 consists of 12 residues. Trimming stripped 3 bases from V and 7 bases from J, with 7 bases between. Germline CDR1 is LNHDA and CDR2 is SQIVND (reference sequence).

The chain links TRBV5-5 to TRBJ2-3; D not certain. Trimming removed 7 bases at V and 2 bases at J, with 11 bases between. This CDR3 region has 13 residues. Per the germline V gene, CDR1 is SGHKS and CDR2 is YYEKEE (reference sequence). CDR3 coding DNA: TGTGCCAGCGTTTCGGTAATCACAGATACGCAGTATTTT. Amino acids: CASVSVITDTQYF.

This chain connects TRBV12-5 to TRBJ2-4; D remains ambiguous. The CDR3 sequence is 12 residues long. CDR1 and CDR2 (germline): LGHNT, FRNRAP. Trimming pared 1 base from V and 6 bases from J, leaving 4 bases between. As DNA, the CDR3 is TGTGCTAGTGGTTTGGCCTTAAACATTCAGTACTTC. Residues: CASGLALNIQYF.

This clonotype was found a few times. The genes are TRBV19 and TRBJ2-7; weak D call: TRBD1 (5 bases). The V end lost 4 bases, the J end lost 12 bases, and 13 bases lay between the germline ends. This CDR3 has 11 amino acids. Germline CDR1 is LNHDA and CDR2 is SQIVND (reference sequence). CDR3 amino acids: CASSTDSRTYF. In nucleotides, the CDR3 is TGTGCCAGTAGTACCGACAGCCGGACGTACTTC.

This clonotype occurred once. J is TRBJ1-2 and V is TRBV5-6; D call uncertain. The CDR3 consists of 13 residues. Germline V gene data show CDR1 as SGHDT and CDR2 as YYEEEE. The V gene lost 0 bases and the J gene lost 3 bases, with 6 bases spanning the gap. The CDR3 here is CASSLGMDYGYTF. CDR3 sequence (DNA): TGTGCCAGCAGCTTGGGAATGGACTATGGCTACACCTTC.

The chain joins TRBV28 to TRBJ1-5; TRBD1 agrees at 10 bases. The germline gives CDR1 MDHEN, CDR2 SYDVKM. The CDR3 has 16 amino acids. The ends lost 6 bases at V and 0 bases at J; junction bases unmatched: 5. CDR3 in DNA: TGTGCCAGCAGGGAGGACAGGGGGAATAGCAATCAGCCCCAGCATTTT. Its translation is CASREDRGNSNQPQHF.

Turning to this clonotype: Its ends do not fully match the called genes, so a read error is possible. The rearrangement links TRBV20-1 to TRBJ2-1; D assignment may be TRBD1 or TRBD2 (5 bases each). The CDR3 extends over 14 amino acids. Germline values: CDR1 DFQATT, CDR2 SNEGSKA (reference sequence). The CDR3 loop is CSARGESSYNEQFF. In DNA, the CDR3 is TGCAGTGCGAGAGGGGAAAGCTCCTACAATGAGCAGTTCTTC.

This chain joins TRBV19 and TRBJ2-1, with 8 bases lining up with TRBD1. V lost 6 bases, J lost 0 bases, and 7 bases stayed unmatched. CDR3 length equals 16 residues. CDR1 and CDR2 (germline): LNHDA, SQIVND (reference sequence). The DNA of the CDR3 is TGTGCCAGTAGCAAGGGACAGGCGCCCTCCTACAATGAGCAGTTCTTC. It translates to CASSKGQAPSYNEQFF.

The CDR3 spells CASSVTGGGGNQPQHF. CDR3 nucleotide sequence: TGTGCCAGCAGTGTCACGGGGGGTGGAGGCAATCAGCCCCAGCATTTT. The rearrangement uses TRBV6-5 and TRBJ1-5; perhaps TRBD1 as D (5 bases). In germline, CDR1 is MNHEY, CDR2 SVGAGI. The length of the CDR3 is 16 residues. The ends were cut back, 5 bases at V and 2 bases at J, with 16 bases in the middle.

As regards this clonotype: A much bigger clone sits one base away, suggesting this may be a read error. CDR3 in DNA: TGCGCCAGCAGCCAAGCCGGGGGCTCCTACGGGCAGTACTTC. It codes for CASSQAGGSYGQYF. The chain has TRBV4-3 and TRBJ2-7; perhaps D is TRBD1 or TRBD2 (6 bases each). The CDR3 covers 14 residues. From germline, CDR1 is LGHNA and CDR2 YSLEER.

The chain recombines TRBV14 with TRBJ1-1; D not certain. CDR1 is SGHDN, CDR2 FVKESK, per germline. Trimming removed 0 bases from V and 10 bases from J, with 6 bases in between. This CDR3 is built from 11 residues. The DNA for the CDR3 is TGTGCCAGCAGCCAAGATCCAACAGCTTTCTTT. It encodes CASSQDPTAFF.

The rearrangement uses TRBV29-1 and TRBJ1-2, with TRBD1 as a possible D gene (6 bases). V was clipped by 4 bases and J by 4 bases, with 10 bases between them. There are 12 residues in the CDR3. CDR1 is SQVTM and CDR2 is ANQGSEA in the germline V gene. CDR3 nucleotide sequence: TGCAGCGTTGCGGGGACATCCTATGGCTACACCTTC. This sequence encodes CSVAGTSYGYTF.

The chain combines TRBV6-5 with TRBJ2-1, with 9 bases matching TRBD1. Germline CDR1 is MNHEY and CDR2 is SVGAGI. The CDR3 is 16 residues long. J lost 4 bases, V lost 2 bases, and 6 bases had no gene match. DNA of the CDR3: TGTGCCAGCAGTTACACAGGGACAGGGCTTTACAATGAGCAGTTCTTC. Translating gives CASSYTGTGLYNEQFF.

V and J are TRBV6-5 and TRBJ2-5; tentative D call: TRBD2 (6 bases). There are 14 residues in the CDR3. V was clipped by 2 bases and J by 6 bases, with 13 bases between them. Germline lookup yields CDR1 MNHEY and CDR2 SVGAGI. In nucleotides, the CDR3 is TGTGCCAGCAGTTACGACCTGGAGGGGAAGACCCAGTACTTC. This codes for CASSYDLEGKTQYF.

The gene calls are TRBV6-5 and TRBJ1-1; TRBD1 might be the D (5 bases). V was shortened by 4 bases and J by 4 bases, with 10 bases between the two germline ends. CDR1 is MNHEY, CDR2 SVGAGI, per germline. This CDR3 is built from 13 residues. In DNA form, the CDR3 reads TGTGCCAGCAGTTCCTCAGGGTCCACTGAAGCTTTCTTT. Its translation: CASSSSGSTEAFF.

This chain links TRBV19 with TRBJ2-5; 7 nucleotides line up with TRBD1. The CDR3 totals 14 residues. The germline V gene has CDR1 LNHDA and CDR2 SQIVND (reference sequence). Trimming at V came to 3 bases and at J to 5 bases, leaving 6 bases not matched to a gene. CDR3 residues: CASSITGVVETQYF. The CDR3 DNA sequence: TGTGCCAGTAGTATCACAGGGGTAGTGGAGACCCAGTACTTC.

J is TRBJ2-5 and V is TRBV6-5; weak D call: TRBD2 (5 bases). Looked up from germline, CDR1 is MNHEY and CDR2 is SVGAGI. The CDR3 loop spans 15 amino acids. V lost 5 bases to trimming and J lost 5 bases, with 18 bases between them. CDR3 region: CASSEVRVPSETQYF. The CDR3, as DNA: TGTGCCAGCAGTGAAGTGAGGGTCCCGTCGGAGACCCAGTACTTC.

In its sample, this clonotype was seen once. The chain employs TRBV4-2 and TRBJ2-7; D is unresolved. The CDR3 runs to 16 residues. CDR1 and CDR2 (germline): LGHNA, YNFKEQ. The V and J ends lost 2 bases and 4 bases respectively, with 18 bases between them. For the CDR3, the DNA is TGTGCCAGCAGCCAAACGATAAACAGCGCTTCTTACGAGCAGTACTTC. This translates into CASSQTINSASYEQYF.

This chain links TRBV29-1 with TRBJ2-1; 7 nucleotides align to TRBD2. The length of the CDR3 is 16 residues. Germline CDR1 and CDR2: SQVTM and ANQGSEA. Trimming at V came to 1 base and at J to 4 bases, leaving 10 bases not matched to a gene. CDR3 loop: CSVEGAGDTVYNEQFF. Written as DNA, the CDR3 is TGCAGCGTTGAAGGGGCGGGAGACACCGTTTACAATGAGCAGTTCTTC.

The J gene is TRBJ2-7, the V gene TRBV29-1; 7 bases are a match to TRBD1. Looked up from germline, CDR1 is SQVTM and CDR2 is ANQGSEA. J was trimmed by 2 bases and V by 4 bases; bases with no gene match: 5. The CDR3 is made up of 13 amino acids. In DNA, the CDR3 is TGCAGCGTTGCACCAACAGGGGCCTACGAGCAGTACTTC. Protein sequence: CSVAPTGAYEQYF.

The chain is built from TRBV12-3 or TRBV12-4 and TRBJ2-7, with D possibly matching TRBD2 (8 bases). The CDR3 totals 16 residues. Trimming pared 4 bases from V and 4 bases from J, leaving 20 bases between. CDR3 DNA: TGTGCCAGCAGTTCCTCGATTAGCGGGACAGTATACGAGCAGTACTTC. It yields the protein CASSSSISGTVYEQYF.

The chain recombines TRBV19 with TRBJ1-1, with D hard to call. Germline CDR1 LNHDA, CDR2 SQIVND (reference sequence). The CDR3 consists of 18 residues. V dropped 7 bases and J dropped 0 bases, with 24 bases sitting between them. CDR3 nucleotide sequence: TGTGCCAGTACTCCGACCCGGGTGAGCGCGTGGTTGAACACTGAAGCTTTCTTT. Amino acids: CASTPTRVSAWLNTEAFF.

This chain joins TRBV29-1 and TRBJ1-5; 7 bases map to TRBD1. The CDR3 has 14 residues. The junction had 9 bases not matched to a gene; V was cut back by 4 bases and J by 6 bases. From germline, CDR1 is SQVTM and CDR2 ANQGSEA. Here the CDR3 DNA reads TGCAGCGTTGGGTTTGGACAGGTGTCTCAGCCCCAGCATTTT. Amino acids: CSVGFGQVSQPQHF.